This note documents a single T cell receptor (beta chain) sequence. Its cognate antigen is unknown. The entirety of the isolated RNA underwent reverse transcription, so expressed TCRB transcripts were sequenced. The table came from immunoSEQ multiplex PCR; TCRdb's copy has only in-frame clones and leaves some out. The sample shows under 250,000 clones, 27% of them seen only once. This specimen belongs to a study of beta chain features in type 1 diabetes. Study results and caveats: The study notes PCR might favor shorter templates equally in patients and controls. The naive, central memory and Treg TCRB repertoires looked more alike in patients than they did in healthy donors.

This CDR3 is 13 amino acids long. V dropped 7 bases and J dropped 4 bases, with 13 bases sitting between them. Germline V lookup: CDR1 SNHLY, CDR2 FYNNEI. This receptor was taken from a man aged 30 to 39 in good health. Sequenced material: central memory CD4+ T cells from blood. The chain recombines TRBV2 with TRBJ1-1; D not certain. CDR3 bases: TGTGCCAGCAACTACCTCTCGGCCACTGAAGCTTTCTTT. Translation gives CASNYLSATEAFF.